The 21 T cell receptor beta chains presented below share a single source sample, sequenced in a study of T cell repertoires in cytomegalovirus infection. TCRdb reprocessed the reads via MiXCR and lists one record per CDR3 protein. This sample has about 97,000 distinct CDR3 sequences, with about 15% found just once. The sequenced material came from PBMCs. These receptors originate from a human donor in good health (CMV status not recorded). Some clones in this sample may be carry-over from other donors' samples.

This clonotype was detected many times. The chain links TRBV2 to TRBJ1-4; no clear D gene. The CDR3 sequence is 12 residues long. Germline CDR1 reads SNHLY; CDR2 reads FYNNEI. With 5 bases removed from V and 5 bases from J, the gap between germline ends came to 6 bases. Here the CDR3 reads CASSRPNEKLFF. In nucleotides, the CDR3 is TGTGCCAGCAGTCGACCAAATGAAAAACTGTTTTTT.

The chain is built from TRBV29-1 and TRBJ1-2, with a weak D call TRBD1 (6 bases). Germline V gives CDR1 SQVTM, CDR2 ANQGSEA. Trimming removed 1 base at V and 7 bases at J, with 13 bases between. This CDR3 has 13 residues. CDR3 coding DNA: TGCAGCGTTGAAGCGGGCAGGGGATTTGGCTACACCTTC. Its translation: CSVEAGRGFGYTF.

This clonotype was observed a handful of times. This chain links TRBV27 with TRBJ2-7; 12 bases are a match to TRBD1. Germline V gene data show CDR1 as MNHEY and CDR2 as SMNVEV (reference sequence). CDR3 length: 14 residues. V trimming: 10 bases; J trimming: 7 bases; junction bases outside the gene matches: 11. CDR3 DNA sequence: TGTGCCATCAAGGGACAGGGGGCTTCTCGTGAGCAGTACTTC. It is translated as CAIKGQGASREQYF.

This chain uses TRBV12-3 or TRBV12-4 with TRBJ1-5; D unclear. V lost 0 bases, J lost 6 bases, and 6 bases lay in between. This CDR3 has 13 residues. CDR3 DNA sequence: TGTGCCAGCAGTTTAGCGTTACGTCAGCCCCAGCATTTT. It translates to CASSLALRQPQHF.

This clonotype was detected many times. The V gene is TRBV23-1, the J gene TRBJ1-1, with a possible D match to TRBD1 (6 bases). TRBV23-1 is known as an ORF, though its function is uncertain. With 6 bases removed from V and 4 bases from J, the gap between germline ends came to 24 bases. This CDR3 contains 17 residues. The CDR3 nucleotides are TGCGCCAGCAGCCTACCACAGGGAGCCCGAGGTATCACTGAAGCTTTCTTT. As protein: CASSLPQGARGITEAFF.

The sample holds many counts of this clonotype. The chain couples TRBV7-6 to TRBJ2-5, with D possibly TRBD2 on 6 matching bases. The CDR3 is 15 residues long. Between the trimmed V and J ends, which lost 5 bases and 5 bases, there was a span of 18 bases. Per germline, CDR1 SGHVS and CDR2 FNYEAQ. The chain's CDR3 is CASSPRRGGEETQYF. The CDR3 DNA reads as TGTGCCAGCAGCCCGAGGAGGGGTGGGGAGGAGACCCAGTACTTC. The full variable domain, completed using reference TRBV7-6 and TRBJ2-5, is GAGVSQSPRYKVTKRGQDVALRCDPISGHVSLYWYRQALGQGPEFLTYFNYEAQQDKSGLPNDRFSAERPEGSISTLTIQRTEQRDSAMYRCASSPRRGGEETQYFGPGTRLLVL.

The V call is TRBV6-8, the J call TRBJ2-3, with 9 bases lining up with TRBD2. The V segment lost 9 bases and the J segment 0 bases; nucleotides outside the gene matches: 10. This CDR3 is built from 16 residues. The V gene's germline CDR1 is MNHGY and CDR2 SAAAGT. The chain's CDR3 is CARRSGRGGSTDTQYF. DNA for the CDR3: TGTGCCAGAAGGAGCGGGCGGGGGGGAAGCACAGATACGCAGTATTTT.

In its sample, this clonotype was seen a few times. J is TRBJ1-2 and V is TRBV24-1, with 10 positions matching TRBD1. This CDR3 comprises 16 residues. Germline CDR1 reads KGHDR; CDR2 reads SFDVKD. V shed 2 bases and J 6 bases; nucleotides not matched to a gene: 8. CDR3 sequence reads: CATSDSDRGRVNGYTF. CDR3 DNA sequence: TGTGCCACCAGTGATTCAGACAGGGGGCGCGTCAATGGCTACACCTTC.

This clonotype has more than one count but fewer than ten. This chain joins TRBV6-1 and TRBJ2-1, with D possibly being TRBD1 (5 bases). The CDR3 has 14 residues. Germline CDR1 reads MNHNS; CDR2 reads SASEGT. Deletions cut 7 bases from V and 0 bases from J, with 10 bases between. The CDR3 DNA reads as TGTGCCAGCATAGAGACAGCCTCCTACAATGAGCAGTTCTTC. Translation gives CASIETASYNEQFF.

This clonotype was seen more than once but under ten times. The chain has TRBV25-1 and TRBJ1-3; no reliable D call. Per germline, CDR1 MGHDK and CDR2 SYGVNS. The CDR3 is 17 amino acids. V was clipped by 6 bases and J by 0 bases, with 18 bases between them. CDR3 loop: CASSQITASSSGNTIYF. The CDR3 DNA reads TGTGCCAGCAGCCAAATAACAGCTTCCAGCTCTGGAAACACCATATATTTT. The full variable domain, its missing parts supplied by reference TRBV25-1 and TRBJ1-3, is EADIYQTPRYLVIGTGKKITLECSQTMGHDKMYWYQQDPGMELHLIHYSYGVNSTEKGDLSSESTVSRIRTEHFPLTLESARPSHTSQYLCASSQITASSSGNTIYFGEGSWLTVV.

Concerning this clonotype: Since a much larger clone is just one base distant, this may be a read error. The CDR3 region has the DNA TGTACCAGCAGCTTAGGGGGGACCAATGAGCAGTTCTTC. Its protein is CTSSLGGTNEQFF. The chain joins TRBV7-2 to TRBJ2-1; D assignment may be TRBD1 or TRBD2 (5 bases each). V lost 1 base and J lost 6, with 7 bases in between. The CDR3 extends over 13 amino acids. The germline CDR1 and CDR2 sequences are SGHTA and FQGNSA.

This clonotype has a handful of counts. V is TRBV6-1 and J is TRBJ1-2; 11 positions agree with TRBD1. CDR1 is MNHNS, CDR2 SASEGT, per germline. CDR3 length: 13 amino acids. The junction had 4 bases not matched to a gene; V was cut back by 6 bases and J by 7 bases. The CDR3 sequence: CASRDRGLFGYTF. In nucleotides, the CDR3 is TGTGCCAGCAGGGACAGGGGGCTTTTTGGCTACACCTTC.

This clonotype was seen at least ten times. The chain links TRBV11-1 to TRBJ2-4, with D possibly matching TRBD2 (6 bases). Germline CDR1 and CDR2: SGHAT and FQDESV (reference sequence). Trimming shortened V by 3 bases and J by 7 bases, and 22 bases separated the two germline ends. The CDR3 is 17 amino acids. The CDR3, as DNA: TGTGCCAGCAGCTTCGAGGGGTTAAGGGACTTCAAGAACATTCAGTACTTC. Translating gives CASSFEGLRDFKNIQYF.

This chain's CDR3 is CASSTTGQPQHF. In nucleotides, the CDR3 is TGTGCCAGTAGTACTACGGGTCAGCCCCAGCATTTT. The genes are TRBV19 and TRBJ1-5; D is uncertain. The CDR3 covers 12 residues. Trimming cost V 4 bases and J 6 bases, with 7 bases left between them. CDR1 is LNHDA and CDR2 is SQIVND in the germline V gene (reference sequence). The complete variable domain, with remaining parts taken from reference TRBV19 and TRBJ1-5, reads DGGITQSPKYLFRKEGQNVTLSCEQNLNHDAMYWYRQDPGQGLRLIYYSQIVNDFQKGDIAEGYSVSREKKESFPLTVTSAQKNPTAFYLCASSTTGQPQHFGDGTRLSIL.

This clonotype was recorded many times. The CDR3 DNA is TGTGCCAGCAGTATTCAATTGGGGACAGTCCCCAATGAGCAGTTCTTC. Its translation: CASSIQLGTVPNEQFF. This rearrangement joins TRBV6-1 to TRBJ2-1, with 7 bases fitting TRBD1. V lost 5 bases, J lost 6 bases, and 13 bases stayed unmatched. Germline assignment: CDR1 MNHNS and CDR2 SASEGT. The CDR3 runs 16 residues.

This clonotype came up many times. The V gene is TRBV2, the J gene TRBJ2-2; 8 bases line up with TRBD2. The CDR3 runs 14 residues. CDR1 is SNHLY, CDR2 FYNNEI, per germline. With 8 bases clipped from V and 3 bases from J, the junction kept 5 bases outside the gene matches. CDR3 amino acids: CASVTSGDTGELFF. The CDR3 DNA sequence: TGTGCCAGCGTTACTAGCGGAGACACCGGGGAGCTGTTTTTT.

This clonotype was seen repeatedly, ten times or more. The chain employs TRBV7-2 and TRBJ1-1; D is ambiguous. Per the germline V gene, CDR1 is SGHTA and CDR2 is FQGNSA. Trimming cost V 3 bases and J 11 bases, with 10 bases left between them. The CDR3 length is 11 residues. CDR3 coding DNA: TGTGCCAGCAGCTTTCGACTGGGGGCTTTCTTT. Protein product: CASSFRLGAFF.

This chain links TRBV20-1 with TRBJ1-1; TRBD1 might be the D (5 bases). The CDR3 totals 12 residues. V was cut by 2 bases and J by 8 bases, with 12 bases left in between. Germline V lookup: CDR1 DFQATT, CDR2 SNEGSKA (reference sequence). CDR3 sequence reads: CSARIPGREAFF. The CDR3 nucleotides are TGCAGTGCTAGAATTCCAGGGAGGGAAGCTTTCTTT.

The table lists this clonotype with a few counts. The chain combines TRBV10-3 with TRBJ2-1; D possibly corresponds to TRBD2 (6 bases). Trimming took 8 bases from V and 5 from J, leaving 19 bases between them. The CDR3 sequence is 15 residues long. CDR1 is ENHRY and CDR2 is SYGVKD in the germline V gene. The CDR3 sequence is CAIRDLRAADNEQFF. In DNA, the CDR3 is TGTGCCATCCGGGACTTACGAGCGGCCGACAATGAGCAGTTCTTC.

This clonotype was observed a handful of times. The V and J genes are TRBV20-1 and TRBJ1-6; 10 bases match TRBD1. Germline CDR1 reads DFQATT; CDR2 reads SNEGSKA (reference sequence). The CDR3 covers 16 residues. V lost 1 base and J lost 13; bases outside the gene matches: 13. CDR3 coding DNA: TGCAGTGCTAGAGGCTTGCGGGACAGGGGCTTACGGCCCCTCCACTTT. Amino acid sequence: CSARGLRDRGLRPLHF.

The chain recombines TRBV20-1 with TRBJ2-1; 7 bases are a match to TRBD1. Germline values: CDR1 DFQATT, CDR2 SNEGSKA (reference sequence). The CDR3 extends over 15 amino acids. The V segment lost 6 bases and the J segment 7 bases; nucleotides outside the gene matches: 15. DNA for the CDR3: TGCAGTGCCCCCCAAGGTGGTACAGGGGCGAATGAGCAGTTCTTC. Translated: CSAPQGGTGANEQFF.